This T cell receptor beta chain was recovered during a study of T cell repertoires in aging, cancer and after chemotherapy. Study-level points and caveats: Compared with age-matched healthy donors, untreated hematological or solid cancer patients showed higher blood TCR clonality. The repertoire data cannot show anything about immunological memory following chemotherapy. Healthy donors lost TCR diversity with age mainly through richness, cancer patients through richness and evenness.

The CDR3 is 13 amino acids. Germline V gene sequence: CDR1 SEHNR, CDR2 FQNEAQ (reference sequence). Trimming took 9 bases from V and 3 from J, leaving 9 bases between them. This clonotype was seen only a few times. The antigen remains undetermined. TCR beta rearrangements were amplified from peripheral blood genomic DNA. TRB rearrangements spanning V, D and J were amplified using mixed TRB-A/B primers. MiXCR was run by TCRdb on the multiplex PCR reads, yielding one entry per CDR3 protein. The data show roughly 18,000 distinct CDR3 sequences, about two fifths seen once. The source of this sequence is a human donor with a solid tumor. The sequencing input was blood. The chain has TRBV7-9 and TRBJ1-6; D is possibly TRBD1 (5 bases). CDR3 residues: CASRQSYNSPLHF. The CDR3 DNA is TGTGCCAGTCGACAGAGCTATAATTCACCCCTCCACTTT.